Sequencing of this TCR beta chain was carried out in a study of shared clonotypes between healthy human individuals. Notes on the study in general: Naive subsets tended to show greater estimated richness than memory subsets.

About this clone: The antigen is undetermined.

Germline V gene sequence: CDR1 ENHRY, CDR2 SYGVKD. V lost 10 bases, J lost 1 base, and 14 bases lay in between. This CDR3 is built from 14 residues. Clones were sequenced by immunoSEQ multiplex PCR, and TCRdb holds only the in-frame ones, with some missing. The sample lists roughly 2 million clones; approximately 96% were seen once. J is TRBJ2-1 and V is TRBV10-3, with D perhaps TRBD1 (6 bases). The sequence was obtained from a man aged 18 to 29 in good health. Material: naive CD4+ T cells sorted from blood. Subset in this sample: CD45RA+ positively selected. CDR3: CATTTGQSYNEQFF. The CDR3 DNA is TGTGCCACCACCACCGGACAGTCCTACAATGAGCAGTTCTTC.